The 25 T cell receptor beta chains below come from one sample, sequenced in a study of cytomegalovirus exposure and HLA in healthy donors. PCR primers comprised 60 Vbeta and 13 Jbeta primers. Assay: immunoSEQ multiplex PCR; the TCRdb copy retains only in-frame clones and omits some. The sample has about 120,000 clones; about 73% are singletons. Source material: PBMCs. Source of these receptors: a woman between 35 and 50 years old in good health and CMV-seronegative.

The rearrangement links TRBV7-2 to TRBJ2-3; D gene uncertain. This CDR3 contains 13 residues. CDR1 SGHTA and CDR2 FQGNSA come from the germline V gene. V lost 1 base and J lost 6, with 8 bases in between. CDR3 loop: CASSLDFGDTQYF. The DNA of the CDR3 is TGTGCCAGCAGCTTAGACTTCGGGGATACGCAGTATTTT.

The chain combines TRBV6-5 with TRBJ2-7; tentatively, D is TRBD1 (6 bases). From germline, CDR1 is MNHEY and CDR2 SVGAGI. V was trimmed by 2 bases and J by 2 bases, leaving 13 bases between them. This CDR3 region has 15 residues. Here the CDR3 reads CASSYMGHRTYEQYF. In DNA form, the CDR3 reads TGTGCCAGCAGTTACATGGGACACAGAACCTACGAGCAGTACTTC.

About this clone itself: Sequence at one end of the junction differs from germline and may be a read error. The chain employs TRBV7-9 and TRBJ2-3, with 8 positions matching TRBD1. CDR1 and CDR2 from the germline V gene are SEHNR and FQNEAQ (reference sequence). The CDR3 loop spans 15 amino acids. The CDR3: CSSSTWRQGQDTQYF. The CDR3 DNA sequence: TGTTCCAGCAGCACCTGGAGACAGGGGCAAGATACGCAGTATTTT.

This clone turned up a few times. This chain joins TRBV7-6 and TRBJ2-3, with 13 nucleotides matching TRBD2. The CDR3 sequence is 16 residues long. Looked up from germline, CDR1 is SGHVS and CDR2 is FNYEAQ. The V and J ends lost 4 bases and 3 bases, in that order; junction bases with no gene match: 4. The CDR3 loop is CASSYAGLAGTDTQYF. The CDR3 nucleotides are TGTGCCAGCAGCTACGCGGGACTAGCGGGGACAGATACGCAGTATTTT.

The genes are TRBV5-4 and TRBJ2-7; D is perhaps TRBD1 (5 bases). CDR1 is SGHNT and CDR2 is YYREEE in the germline V gene (reference sequence). V was shortened by 6 bases and J by 0 bases, with 13 bases between the two germline ends. CDR3 size: 14 residues. The CDR3: CASTPDSLSYEQYF. CDR3 in DNA: TGTGCCAGCACCCCAGACAGCCTCTCCTACGAGCAGTACTTC.

In this sample, this clone turned up once. V is TRBV5-1 and J is TRBJ2-7, with TRBD1 matching over 8 bases. J was trimmed by 4 bases and V by 6 bases; bases with no gene match: 6. CDR3 length: 13 amino acids. CDR1 and CDR2 from the germline V gene are SGHRS and YFSETQ. CDR3 amino acids: CASKQGDPYEQYF. The CDR3 DNA reads TGCGCCAGCAAACAGGGGGACCCTTACGAGCAGTACTTC.

The J gene is TRBJ1-6, the V gene TRBV7-2, with D maybe TRBD1 (6 bases). The CDR3 sequence is 13 residues long. Per the germline V gene, CDR1 is SGHTA and CDR2 is FQGNSA. With 4 bases removed from V and 5 bases from J, the gap between germline ends came to 6 bases. This CDR3 is CASSWTDNSPLHF. The CDR3 nucleotides are TGTGCCAGCAGCTGGACAGATAATTCACCCCTCCACTTT.

The chain uses TRBV7-9 and TRBJ2-7; maybe TRBD1 (5 bases). The CDR3 length is 14 residues. The germline V gene encodes CDR1 SEHNR and CDR2 FQNEAQ (reference sequence). With 1 base removed from V and 3 bases from J, the gap between germline ends came to 10 bases. The CDR3 loop is CASSLGSQGYEQYF. DNA of the CDR3: TGTGCCAGCAGCTTAGGCAGCCAGGGCTACGAGCAGTACTTC.

This clone was detected only a few times. The chain has TRBV6-1 and TRBJ1-5; D is undetermined. CDR3 length: 15 residues. Germline V lookup: CDR1 MNHNS, CDR2 SASEGT. V was shortened by 4 bases and J by 8 bases, with 18 bases between the two germline ends. CDR3: CASSALRGVGEPQHF. DNA for the CDR3: TGTGCCAGCAGTGCGTTGCGGGGAGTGGGAGAGCCCCAGCATTTT.

The V gene is TRBV18, the J gene TRBJ1-2; D perhaps matches TRBD1 (6 bases). The CDR3 loop spans 15 amino acids. CDR1 and CDR2 from the germline V gene are KGHSH and LQKENI. The V and J ends lost 0 bases and 4 bases respectively, with 12 bases between them. In DNA form, the CDR3 reads TGTGCCAGCTCACCACCGGGGGCGTATGCCTATGGCTACACCTTC. Translation gives CASSPPGAYAYGYTF. Together with reference TRBV18 and TRBJ1-2, the CDR3 gives the full variable domain: NAGVMQNPRHLVRRRGQEARLRCSPMKGHSHVYWYRQLPEEGLKFMVYLQKENIIDESGMPKERFSAEFPKEGPSILRIQQVVRGDSAAYFCASSPPGAYAYGYTFGSGTRLTVV.

This clone was seen more than once but under ten times. This chain joins TRBV28 and TRBJ2-7, with a tentative D call TRBD1 (7 bases). This CDR3 is 12 amino acids long. V dropped 8 bases and J dropped 4 bases, with 12 bases sitting between them. CDR1 and CDR2 (germline): MDHEN, SYDVKM. The CDR3 spells CASFQGGYEQYF. In nucleotides, the CDR3 is TGTGCCAGCTTCCAGGGGGGTTACGAGCAGTACTTC.

The chain joins TRBV28 to TRBJ2-3, with D perhaps TRBD1 (5 bases). CDR1 MDHEN and CDR2 SYDVKM come from the germline V gene. V gave up 7 bases and J gave up 5 bases, with 10 bases separating them. This CDR3 has 12 residues. The CDR3 DNA reads as TGTGCCAGCAACTTAGGGGTAGATACGCAGTATTTT. Translating gives CASNLGVDTQYF.

The J gene is TRBJ1-4, the V gene TRBV6-1; a weak D match, TRBD1 (6 bases). Germline assignment: CDR1 MNHNS and CDR2 SASEGT. V was pared by 1 base and J by 8 bases, with 17 bases between. The length of the CDR3 is 16 residues. The CDR3 here is CASSEGPTGLGEKLFF. The DNA of the CDR3 is TGTGCCAGCAGTGAAGGACCGACAGGTTTAGGAGAAAAACTGTTTTTT.

V gene TRBV12-5 combines with J gene TRBJ1-5; a possible D gene is TRBD1 (6 bases). V dropped 7 bases and J dropped 4 bases, with 14 bases sitting between them. Germline V CDR1 and CDR2: LGHNT, FRNRAP. This CDR3 contains 14 residues. For the CDR3, the DNA is TGTGCTAGTGCCCCCGAGACAGGAAATCAGCCCCAGCATTTT. Translated, it gives CASAPETGNQPQHF.

The V gene is TRBV2, the J gene TRBJ2-2; no reliable D call. Germline-derived CDR1 and CDR2 are SNHLY and FYNNEI. The V end lost 2 bases, the J end lost 1 base, and 11 bases lay between the germline ends. This CDR3 contains 16 residues. The CDR3 sequence is CASSENRLVNTGELFF. CDR3 DNA: TGTGCCAGCAGTGAAAACCGACTGGTGAACACCGGGGAGCTGTTTTTT.

V is TRBV7-8 and J is TRBJ1-4; D remains ambiguous. Trimming left V 7 bases short and J 3 bases short, with 15 bases between. Germline CDR1 is SGHVS and CDR2 is FQNEAQ. The CDR3 covers 15 residues. CDR3 protein: CASTRGSPANEKLFF. CDR3 coding DNA: TGTGCCAGCACCCGGGGATCCCCGGCTAATGAAAAACTGTTTTTT.

This clone is a singleton in its sample. The chain has TRBV10-2 and TRBJ2-1; 8 nucleotides match TRBD1. The length of the CDR3 is 14 residues. CDR1 WSHSY and CDR2 SAAADI come from the germline V gene. Trimming took 5 bases from V and 6 from J; bases not matched to a gene: 6. CDR3 protein: CASSTGGVSNEQFF. The CDR3 nucleotides read TGCGCCAGCAGTACAGGGGGAGTCTCCAATGAGCAGTTCTTC.

The J gene is TRBJ1-1, the V gene TRBV18; D is undetermined. Germline values: CDR1 KGHSH, CDR2 LQKENI. Trimming stripped 3 bases from V and 4 bases from J, with 9 bases between. The CDR3 length is 13 residues. Here the CDR3 reads CASSPVTRTEAFF. DNA for the CDR3: TGTGCCAGCTCACCTGTCACACGCACTGAAGCTTTCTTT. Filled out from reference TRBV18 and TRBJ1-1, the complete variable domain reads NAGVMQNPRHLVRRRGQEARLRCSPMKGHSHVYWYRQLPEEGLKFMVYLQKENIIDESGMPKERFSAEFPKEGPSILRIQQVVRGDSAAYFCASSPVTRTEAFFGQGTRLTVV.

The V call is TRBV4-3, the J call TRBJ2-3, with D tentatively TRBD1 (6 bases). The CDR3 contains 15 residues. Germline V lookup: CDR1 LGHNA, CDR2 YSLEER. V was pared by 0 bases and J by 4 bases, with 11 bases between. CDR3 region: CASSQEVKGADTQYF. Here the CDR3 DNA reads TGCGCCAGCAGCCAAGAGGTAAAGGGGGCAGATACGCAGTATTTT.

The chain employs TRBV18 and TRBJ2-1, with D possibly TRBD2 on 5 matching bases. The CDR3 consists of 13 residues. Trimming pared 3 bases from V and 7 bases from J, leaving 10 bases between. CDR1 is KGHSH, CDR2 LQKENI, per germline. The CDR3 loop reads CASSPQAENEQFF. In DNA form, the CDR3 reads TGTGCCAGCTCACCCCAAGCGGAGAATGAGCAGTTCTTC.

This chain uses TRBV6-5 with TRBJ2-7; D is possibly TRBD1 (5 bases). Germline CDR1 reads MNHEY; CDR2 reads SVGAGI. The length of the CDR3 is 14 residues. V was pared by 2 bases and J by 3 bases, with 11 bases between. The CDR3 nucleotides read TGTGCCAGCAGTTACGGACACCGCAGCTACGAGCAGTACTTC. Its translation is CASSYGHRSYEQYF.

The chain uses TRBV7-2 and TRBJ2-3; maybe TRBD2 (5 bases). The V and J ends lost 1 base and 0 bases respectively, with 11 bases between them. From germline, CDR1 is SGHTA and CDR2 FQGNSA. CDR3 length equals 16 residues. CDR3 sequence reads: CASSLGGWRSTDTQYF. The CDR3 DNA is TGTGCCAGCAGCTTAGGCGGGTGGAGGAGCACAGATACGCAGTATTTT.

The J gene is TRBJ1-5, the V gene TRBV6-6; no clear D. The V and J ends lost 6 bases and 4 bases respectively, with 16 bases between them. The CDR3 covers 15 residues. Germline V lookup: CDR1 MNHNY, CDR2 SVGAGI (reference sequence). In DNA form, the CDR3 reads TGTGCCAGCAGATCTAGGACTGACCTAAATCAGCCCCAGCATTTT. This codes for CASRSRTDLNQPQHF.

This chain connects TRBV27 to TRBJ2-1; a weak D match, TRBD2 (6 bases). Per germline, CDR1 MNHEY and CDR2 SMNVEV (reference sequence). The CDR3 runs to 13 residues. V was pared by 4 bases and J by 9 bases, with 13 bases between. CDR3 amino acids: CASSSPGRGEQFF. The CDR3 DNA is TGTGCCAGCAGTTCCCCCGGGCGGGGTGAGCAGTTCTTC.

The J gene is TRBJ2-1, the V gene TRBV29-1; tentative D call: TRBD2 (5 bases). Germline V CDR1 and CDR2: SQVTM, ANQGSEA. CDR3 length: 15 residues. V lost 3 bases to trimming and J lost 0 bases, with 12 bases between them. The CDR3 is CSVDSSESSYNEQFF. The CDR3 bases are TGCAGCGTTGATAGTAGCGAGAGCTCCTACAATGAGCAGTTCTTC.